This T cell receptor beta chain was sequenced during a study of response to subunit inactivated influenza vaccine. TCRdb itself ran the RT-PCR reads through MiXCR, one entry per CDR3 protein. The table shows under 550,000 distinct CDR3 sequences, with under 8.5% occurring only once. The receptor was derived from a man aged 45-69 years who received an inactivated influenza vaccine. The sample consisted of PBMCs from blood, taken roughly 24 months after vaccination.

The CDR3 spells CASSLAEAGVAEQFF. CDR3 bases: TGTGCCAGCAGTTTGGCGGAGGCAGGGGTTGCTGAGCAGTTCTTC. The chain has TRBV25-1 and TRBJ2-1, with a tentative D call TRBD1 (6 bases). The V end was cut by 5 bases, the J end by 9 bases, with 20 bases between. CDR1 MGHDK and CDR2 SYGVNS come from the germline V gene. The CDR3 extends over 15 amino acids.